This TCR beta chain came from a study of T-cell reconstitution after alpha-beta-depleted transplantation in children. This clonotype was seen at least ten times. The target antigen is unknown. A library of TCRbeta sequences, prepared with unique molecular identifiers, was generated. One entry per CDR3 protein, called by TCRdb with MiXCR from the PCR reads. The table lists approximately 240,000 distinct CDR3 sequences, roughly a tenth of them singletons. Germline CDR1 and CDR2: MDHEN and SYDVKM. The germline V and J ends were trimmed by 8 bases and 6 bases, with 17 bases remaining between them. The CDR3 totals 14 residues. Broader study findings: T cells produced anew were the main source of T-cell counts and diversity one year after transplant. As was reported, about two months after transplant, alpha-beta T cells came from several hundred expanded graft clones.

This TCR came from a child younger than two with acute myeloid leukemia, due to receive a stem cell transplant. Material: PBMCs, obtained before TCRalphabeta/CD19-depleted stem cell transplant. The V call is TRBV28, the J call TRBJ1-5, with D possibly matching TRBD1 (6 bases). Here the CDR3 reads CASSQGIGAQPQHF. DNA for the CDR3: TGTGCCAGCTCTCAGGGGATTGGTGCTCAGCCCCAGCATTTT. The full variable domain, in which reference TRBV28 and TRBJ1-5 provide the parts outside the CDR3, is DVKVTQSSRYLVKRTGEKVFLECVQDMDHENMFWYRQDPGLGLRLIYFSYDVKMKEKGDIPEGYSVSREKKERFSLILESASTNQTSMYLCASSQGIGAQPQHFGDGTRLSIL.